This T cell receptor (beta chain) was documented in a study of T cell changes during pregnancy in multiple sclerosis (dated by TCRdb to 2018 to 2020). Notes on the research overall: In women with multiple sclerosis, the researchers looked at how the T cell repertoire shifted as pregnancy progressed.

Libraries were made using the immunoSEQ multiplex PCR assay. TCRdb's version of the immuneACCESS table is confined to in-frame rearrangements and falls short of the full clone set. An unresolved V gene accounts for under half of the shortfall where checked; the remainder is of unknown origin. This sample is represented by some 70,000 clones; 92% of them were singletons. In total, the top ten clones hold approximately 1.4% of the sample. The CDR3 spans 15 residues, from the cysteine through the phenylalanine. CDR3 DNA is the only sequence kept; it has 45 bases, read in frame from the first base. V loses 2 bases, J loses 10 bases, and the germline ends lie 21 bases apart. The germline V gene (reference sequence) gives CDR1 as MNHEY and CDR2 as SMNVEV. The count of this clone is one. Its antigen target is currently unknown. The input lacks base qualities; no much larger clone sits a single base away.

In this chain, TRBV27 is recombined with TRBJ2-7, with TRBD2 perhaps the D gene, on 6 matching bases. The clonotype comes from a female donor in good health, enrolled as a control in a pregnancy study. The sample was peripheral blood, taken in the second trimester of pregnancy. The DNA reads as follows: TGTGCCAGCAGTTTAAGAGGAACTCGGGACTCCTACCAGTACTTC. The encoded protein is CASSLRGTRDSYQYF.